The 21 T cell receptor beta chains below were found in one sample sequenced in a study of cytomegalovirus exposure and HLA in healthy donors. Only in-frame clones appear in the TCRdb table, and some are missing; sequencing was by immunoSEQ multiplex PCR. The sample comprises 170,000 or so clones, around 82% of which are singletons, and 2.5% to 3.5% rests with the top ten. Sequencing was performed on PBMCs. Source of these receptors: a young woman in good health and CMV-seropositive.

The V and J genes are TRBV27 and TRBJ1-5, with 7 positions matching TRBD1. The CDR3 spans 14 residues. Germline V gene data show CDR1 as MNHEY and CDR2 as SMNVEV (reference sequence). The J segment lost 5 bases and the V segment lost 8 bases, leaving 9 bases of the junction unmatched. The CDR3 region is CASRGQQTHQPQHF. Here the CDR3 DNA reads TGTGCCAGCCGGGGACAGCAAACCCATCAGCCCCAGCATTTT.

This sequence joins TRBV11-2 and TRBJ2-7, with D tentatively TRBD2 (5 bases). Looked up from germline, CDR1 is SGHAT and CDR2 is FQNNGV. The germline V and J ends were trimmed by 6 bases and 7 bases, with 16 bases remaining between them. This CDR3 has 13 amino acids. The DNA of the CDR3 is TGTGCCAGCAGAGGACTCCACAGAGTGGAGCAGTACTTC. Its protein is CASRGLHRVEQYF.

V gene TRBV19 combines with J gene TRBJ1-2, with 8 positions matching TRBD1. Per the germline V gene, CDR1 is LNHDA and CDR2 is SQIVND (reference sequence). CDR3 size: 17 residues. The V segment lost 6 bases and the J segment 8 bases; nucleotides outside the gene matches: 20. This CDR3 reads CASSEQGAAPHFGGYTF. CDR3 DNA sequence: TGTGCCAGTAGCGAGCAGGGGGCGGCCCCACACTTCGGAGGCTACACCTTC.

J is TRBJ1-5 and V is TRBV5-6; 11 bases map to TRBD1. This CDR3 is 15 amino acids long. The junction had 6 bases not matched to a gene; V was cut back by 4 bases and J by 6 bases. CDR1 SGHDT and CDR2 YYEEEE come from the germline V gene. CDR3 residues: CASSLGQGAFQPQHF. In nucleotides, the CDR3 is TGTGCCAGCAGCCTAGGACAGGGGGCCTTTCAGCCCCAGCATTTT.

The table lists this clone with a count of one. This sequence joins TRBV6-1 and TRBJ1-5, with TRBD1 identical over 7 bases. V dropped 7 bases and J dropped 0; count of bases not matched to a gene: 6. From germline, CDR1 is MNHNS and CDR2 SASEGT. CDR3 length equals 15 residues. The CDR3 DNA is TGTGCCAGCATTCGGACAGGCGATAGCAATCAGCCCCAGCATTTT. It encodes CASIRTGDSNQPQHF.

The chain uses TRBV15 and TRBJ2-7; D might be TRBD2 (6 bases). The germline CDR1 and CDR2 sequences are LNHNV and YYDKDF (reference sequence). The CDR3 has 16 residues. Trimming pared 3 bases from V and 7 bases from J, leaving 22 bases between. CDR3 region: CATSRNRLVAPLEQYF. In DNA form, the CDR3 reads TGTGCCACCAGCAGGAACCGACTAGTGGCCCCCCTGGAGCAGTACTTC.

This chain connects TRBV4-2 to TRBJ2-6, with D maybe TRBD2 (5 bases). V lost 0 bases and J 2 bases, leaving 14 bases between the germline ends. This CDR3 is 18 amino acids long. Per germline, CDR1 LGHNA and CDR2 YNFKEQ. CDR3 DNA sequence: TGTGCCAGCAGCCAAGACGCTAGCTCCTTGCCTGGGGCCAACGTCCTGACTTTC. Translated: CASSQDASSLPGANVLTF.

This clone is a singleton in its sample. The chain couples TRBV15 to TRBJ1-6; TRBD1 aligns across 9 bases. CDR1 is LNHNV and CDR2 is YYDKDF in the germline V gene (reference sequence). The CDR3 extends over 16 amino acids. The trim removed 1 base at V and 10 bases at J, leaving 8 bases unmatched. The CDR3 is CATSRASGTGQSPLHF. The DNA for the CDR3 is TGTGCCACCAGCAGAGCTTCCGGGACAGGGCAGTCACCCCTCCACTTT.

The rearrangement joins TRBV5-1 to TRBJ2-3, with D possibly TRBD1 on 5 matching bases. The germline CDR1 and CDR2 sequences are SGHRS and YFSETQ. The CDR3 has 15 amino acids. V lost 4 bases and J lost 2, with 14 bases in between. The CDR3 DNA follows: TGCGCCAGCAGCCTTGACAGAATTAACACAGATACGCAGTATTTT. Its translation: CASSLDRINTDTQYF.

This clone was detected only once. This chain uses TRBV10-1 with TRBJ2-3, with TRBD1 identical over 7 bases. The V segment lost 1 base and the J segment 4 bases; nucleotides outside the gene matches: 2. In germline, CDR1 is WNHNN, CDR2 SYGVQD (reference sequence). This CDR3 comprises 14 residues. The CDR3 spells CASSEYRGADTQYF. The CDR3 DNA reads TGCGCCAGCAGTGAGTACAGGGGAGCAGATACGCAGTATTTT.

This clone occurred a few times. CDR3 DNA: TGTGCCAGCAGTGAAAGAAGGGGCGTGGGTACTGAAGCTTTCTTT. This gives the protein CASSERRGVGTEAFF. The J gene is TRBJ1-1, the V gene TRBV6-1, with D possibly TRBD1 on 5 matching bases. Germline V gene lookup returns CDR1 MNHNS and CDR2 SASEGT. This CDR3 comprises 15 residues. Trimming took 2 bases from V and 5 from J, leaving 15 bases between them.

The chain couples TRBV4-1 to TRBJ1-1; D gene unclear. Trimming left V 1 base short and J 6 bases short, with 12 bases between. This CDR3 region has 14 residues. Germline values: CDR1 MGHRA, CDR2 YSYEKL. The CDR3 region has the DNA TGCGCCAGCAGCCAAGGGGAGGACCGGGCTGAAGCTTTCTTT. Residues: CASSQGEDRAEAFF.

The rearrangement joins TRBV27 to TRBJ1-2; D is ambiguous. Trimming shortened V by 5 bases and J by 6 bases, and 19 bases separated the two germline ends. The germline CDR1 and CDR2 sequences are MNHEY and SMNVEV (reference sequence). The CDR3 contains 15 residues. The CDR3 spells CASSPLVTSINGYTF. As DNA, the CDR3 is TGTGCCAGCAGTCCCCTGGTGACATCCATTAATGGCTACACCTTC.

This rearrangement joins TRBV7-9 to TRBJ1-2; a possible D gene is TRBD1 (5 bases). Between the trimmed V and J ends, which lost 7 bases and 3 bases, there was a span of 15 bases. The CDR3 is 14 amino acids. Germline CDR1 SEHNR, CDR2 FQNEAQ (reference sequence). This CDR3 is CASTPGDGYYGYTF. For the CDR3, the DNA is TGTGCCAGCACCCCGGGGGACGGATACTATGGCTACACCTTC.

The chain is built from TRBV13 and TRBJ2-7; 9 nucleotides match TRBD2. The CDR3 runs 13 residues. Per germline, CDR1 PRHDT and CDR2 FYEKMQ (reference sequence). The junction had 7 bases not matched to a gene; V was cut back by 6 bases and J by 7 bases. This CDR3 reads CASRRGGAGEQYF. The DNA for the CDR3 is TGTGCCAGCAGACGCGGGGGGGCCGGGGAGCAGTACTTC. Using reference TRBV13 and TRBJ2-7 for the parts outside the CDR3, the full variable domain is AAGVIQSPRHLIKEKRETATLKCYPIPRHDTVYWYQQGPGQDPQFLISFYEKMQSDKGSIPDRFSAQQFSDYHSELNMSSLELGDSALYFCASRRGGAGEQYFGPGTRLTVT.

This clone was found once. This sequence joins TRBV7-9 and TRBJ2-5; TRBD2 matches at 10 bases. Germline trimming cut 0 bases from V and 5 bases from J; bases unmatched to any gene: 3. The CDR3 totals 15 residues. Germline V gives CDR1 SEHNR, CDR2 FQNEAQ (reference sequence). The CDR3 DNA sequence: TGTGCCAGCAGCTTAGCCGAGACTAGCGGGGAGACCCAGTACTTC. Translated: CASSLAETSGETQYF.

The chain is built from TRBV10-3 and TRBJ2-5; 10 bases line up with TRBD2. CDR3 length equals 14 residues. V was pared by 6 bases and J by 5 bases, with 6 bases of the junction left unmatched. The germline gives CDR1 ENHRY, CDR2 SYGVKD. CDR3 in DNA: TGTGCCATCAGAGCGGGGGGGCCCTGGGAGACCCAGTACTTC. Encoded protein: CAIRAGGPWETQYF.

This rearrangement joins TRBV19 to TRBJ1-2; D may be TRBD1 (5 bases). Looked up from germline, CDR1 is LNHDA and CDR2 is SQIVND (reference sequence). Trimming removed 4 bases from V and 8 bases from J, with 17 bases in between. This CDR3 is 14 amino acids long. The CDR3 sequence: CASSTPSGRRGYTF. The CDR3 bases are TGTGCCAGTAGTACCCCCTCAGGGCGTAGAGGCTACACCTTC. Using reference TRBV19 and TRBJ1-2 for the parts outside the CDR3, the full variable domain is DGGITQSPKYLFRKEGQNVTLSCEQNLNHDAMYWYRQDPGQGLRLIYYSQIVNDFQKGDIAEGYSVSREKKESFPLTVTSAQKNPTAFYLCASSTPSGRRGYTFGSGTRLTVV.

The chain has TRBV7-2 and TRBJ2-7; D perhaps matches TRBD1 (6 bases). The CDR3 length is 17 residues. Trimming removed 2 bases from V and 4 bases from J, with 21 bases in between. Germline loops: CDR1 SGHTA, CDR2 FQGNSA. The chain's CDR3 is CASSLWSYGRGGYEQYF. The CDR3 nucleotides are TGTGCCAGCAGCTTATGGTCTTATGGCAGGGGCGGTTACGAGCAGTACTTC.

The rearrangement joins TRBV6-1 to TRBJ2-7; 7 bases match TRBD2. CDR1 and CDR2 from the germline V gene are MNHNS and SASEGT. The CDR3 consists of 17 residues. J lost 1 base, V lost 0 bases, and 9 bases had no gene match. The CDR3: CASSEASWGGDSYEQYF. In DNA form, the CDR3 reads TGTGCCAGCAGTGAAGCGTCTTGGGGGGGGGATTCCTACGAGCAGTACTTC.

The gene calls are TRBV6-5 and TRBJ1-2; tentatively, D is TRBD1 (6 bases). CDR1 and CDR2 (germline): MNHEY, SVGAGI. CDR3 length: 13 amino acids. The V gene lost 5 bases and the J gene lost 6 bases, with 13 bases spanning the gap. The CDR3 protein is CASSQYRVDGYTF. The CDR3 DNA sequence: TGTGCCAGCAGTCAGTACAGGGTGGATGGCTACACCTTC.